The clone carrying this T cell receptor beta chain was observed a few times. The library targeted TCRbeta and was prepared with unique molecular identifiers. Each CDR3 protein is one row after TCRdb ran MiXCR on the PCR reads. The repertoire holds a few hundred thousand distinct CDR3 sequences, around 13% seen once, with about 5.4% in the top ten. The data originate from a study of T-cell reconstitution after alpha-beta-depleted transplantation in children. The CDR3 spans 15 residues. Germline CDR1 reads KGHDR; CDR2 reads SFDVKD. V trimming: 7 bases; J trimming: 8 bases; junction bases outside the gene matches: 11.

The sequences come from PBMCs from the stem cell graft donor, collected from the stem cell graft. The source is a human donor who donated a stem cell graft to a child with combined immunodeficiency. J is TRBJ2-1 and V is TRBV24-1, with 9 positions matching TRBD1. The CDR3 sequence: CATRGTDRGVDEQFF. The CDR3 DNA reads TGTGCCACCAGAGGGACGGACAGGGGTGTCGATGAGCAGTTCTTC.